What follows are 24 T cell receptor beta chains derived from one specimen sequenced in a study of T-cell reconstitution after alpha-beta-depleted transplantation in children. Unique molecular identifiers were used to barcode this TCRbeta library. TCRdb reprocessed the PCR reads via MiXCR and lists one record per CDR3 protein. The profile shows 450,000 to 700,000 distinct CDR3 sequences, approximately 30% of them singletons. The sequencing here drew on PBMCs, taken before TCRalphabeta/CD19-depleted stem cell transplant. These receptor sequences come from a boy less than two years old with Wiskott-Aldrich syndrome, due to receive a stem cell transplant.

This clonotype has just a few counts. The chain links TRBV20-1 to TRBJ2-7, with 11 positions matching TRBD2. This CDR3 has 13 amino acids. The V gene's germline CDR1 is DFQATT and CDR2 SNEGSKA (reference sequence). Trimming took 3 bases from V and 4 from J; bases not matched to a gene: 2. The CDR3 coding sequence is TGCAGTGCTAGGGGACTAGCGGCATACGAGCAGTACTTC. Its translation: CSARGLAAYEQYF.

The chain recombines TRBV5-1 with TRBJ2-7, with 10 bases identical to TRBD1. The V gene's germline CDR1 is SGHRS and CDR2 YFSETQ. J gave up 1 base and V 3 bases, and 10 bases lay outside the gene matches. The CDR3 runs to 17 residues. The CDR3 reads CASSYHGTGALSYEQYF. The CDR3 nucleotides read TGCGCCAGCAGCTACCACGGGACAGGGGCCCTTTCCTACGAGCAGTACTTC.

This clonotype was found many times. This chain uses TRBV20-1 with TRBJ1-1; the match to TRBD1 covers 9 bases. After removal of 3 bases from V and 1 base from J, the junction contained 6 bases not matched to a gene. The CDR3 is 15 residues long. Looked up from germline, CDR1 is DFQATT and CDR2 is SNEGSKA (reference sequence). CDR3 amino acids: CSASLTGGQNTEAFF. Here the CDR3 DNA reads TGCAGTGCTAGTCTTACAGGGGGCCAGAACACTGAAGCTTTCTTT.

The chain combines TRBV5-1 with TRBJ2-5; D uncertain. CDR1 is SGHRS, CDR2 YFSETQ, per germline. V was pared by 5 bases and J by 5 bases, with 10 bases between. This CDR3 is built from 12 residues. CDR3 sequence reads: CASRTTRETQYF. The DNA of the CDR3 is TGCGCCAGCAGAACGACTCGGGAGACCCAGTACTTC.

The chain couples TRBV5-1 to TRBJ2-3; the D gene is possibly TRBD2 (6 bases). The germline gives CDR1 SGHRS, CDR2 YFSETQ. The length of the CDR3 is 15 residues. V lost 3 bases, J lost 4 bases, and 15 bases lay in between. As DNA, the CDR3 is TGCGCCAGCAGCTCTCTCCCGGGGAGGTCAGATACGCAGTATTTT. Translation gives CASSSLPGRSDTQYF. The full variable domain, in which reference TRBV5-1 and TRBJ2-3 provide the parts outside the CDR3, is KAGVTQTPRYLIKTRGQQVTLSCSPISGHRSVSWYQQTPGQGLQFLFEYFSETQRNKGNFPGRFSGRQFSNSRSEMNVSTLELGDSALYLCASSSLPGRSDTQYFGPGTRLTVL.

The chain is built from TRBV5-1 and TRBJ1-3; D ambiguous. From germline, CDR1 is SGHRS and CDR2 YFSETQ. V lost 1 base, J lost 8 bases, and 13 bases lay in between. The CDR3 loop spans 14 amino acids. The CDR3: CASSLNGEEYTIYF. For the CDR3, the DNA is TGCGCCAGCAGCTTGAATGGGGAGGAATACACCATATATTTT.

This chain uses TRBV10-3 with TRBJ2-4; D perhaps matches TRBD1 (6 bases). Germline-derived CDR1 and CDR2 are ENHRY and SYGVKD. V was pared by 10 bases and J by 1 base, with 14 bases between. The CDR3 spans 14 residues. The CDR3 DNA reads TGTGCCACCTCAGGGGCCGAGGCCAAAAACATTCAGTACTTC. Its translation is CATSGAEAKNIQYF.

This clonotype was seen only a few times. This chain uses TRBV27 with TRBJ2-3, with D unresolved. The V and J ends lost 4 bases and 3 bases respectively, with 11 bases between them. CDR1 and CDR2 (germline): MNHEY, SMNVEV (reference sequence). The CDR3 has 14 residues. Here the CDR3 DNA reads TGTGCCAGCAGTTCGACTGACGAGACAGATACGCAGTATTTT. The encoded protein is CASSSTDETDTQYF.

The rearrangement joins TRBV28 to TRBJ2-5; TRBD2 is a possible D gene (6 bases). Germline assignment: CDR1 MDHEN and CDR2 SYDVKM. This CDR3 has 14 residues. Trimming left V 7 bases short and J 5 bases short, with 17 bases between. The CDR3 loop reads CASIEAGMSETQYF. The CDR3 nucleotides read TGTGCCAGCATTGAGGCGGGAATGAGTGAGACCCAGTACTTC.

The V gene is TRBV20-1, the J gene TRBJ2-1; D ambiguous. V lost 0 bases, J lost 9 bases, and 12 bases lay in between. Germline V gives CDR1 DFQATT, CDR2 SNEGSKA (reference sequence). CDR3 length equals 13 residues. The CDR3 is CSARDRLVGEQFF. The CDR3 DNA is TGCAGTGCTAGAGATCGCCTAGTAGGTGAGCAGTTCTTC.

This clonotype was counted a few times. The V call is TRBV4-1, the J call TRBJ2-7; the match to TRBD1 covers 9 bases. CDR1 and CDR2 from the germline V gene are MGHRA and YSYEKL. This CDR3 has 14 amino acids. J gave up 4 bases and V 0 bases, and 1 base lay outside the gene matches. The CDR3 bases are TGCGCCAGCAGCCAAGAGGACAGGGGATACGAGCAGTACTTC. Protein product: CASSQEDRGYEQYF.

This chain joins TRBV12-3 or TRBV12-4 and TRBJ2-5, with D unclear. Trimming cost V 2 bases and J 3 bases, with 13 bases left between them. The CDR3 extends over 15 amino acids. CDR3 DNA: TGTGCCAGCAGTTTACTCGGACGGCAAAAAGAGACCCAGTACTTC. Translating it yields CASSLLGRQKETQYF.

In its sample, this clonotype was seen a few times. The rearrangement links TRBV5-1 to TRBJ2-3, with 9 bases matching TRBD1. The trim removed 4 bases at V and 1 base at J, leaving 4 bases unmatched. Per the germline V gene, CDR1 is SGHRS and CDR2 is YFSETQ. This CDR3 is built from 15 residues. The CDR3 protein is CASSGTGLRTDTQYF. CDR3 DNA: TGCGCCAGCAGCGGGACAGGGTTGCGCACAGATACGCAGTATTTT.

CDR3 loop: CATSRGDRFNEQFF. The DNA of the CDR3 is TGTGCCACCAGCAGAGGGGACAGATTCAATGAGCAGTTCTTC. The chain recombines TRBV15 with TRBJ2-1; 7 bases match TRBD1. J gave up 6 bases and V 1 base, and 3 bases lay outside the gene matches. The CDR3 runs 14 residues. CDR1 is LNHNV, CDR2 YYDKDF, per germline (reference sequence).

The chain joins TRBV27 to TRBJ2-7; D might be TRBD2 (5 bases). Trimming shortened V by 6 bases and J by 1 base, and 16 bases separated the two germline ends. The germline CDR1 and CDR2 sequences are MNHEY and SMNVEV (reference sequence). The CDR3 is 15 amino acids. Here the CDR3 DNA reads TGTGCCAGCAGACTTACAGCGGACGCTTCCTACGAGCAGTACTTC. The encoded protein is CASRLTADASYEQYF.

V usage is TRBV10-3 and J usage is TRBJ2-3; tentatively, D is TRBD2 (5 bases). Germline CDR1 is ENHRY and CDR2 is SYGVKD. V dropped 4 bases and J dropped 8 bases, with 10 bases sitting between them. The CDR3 runs 12 residues. CDR3 DNA sequence: TGTGCCATCAGTGCCCGGGATACTACGCAGTATTTT. Its translation: CAISARDTTQYF.

A few counts support this clonotype. The gene calls are TRBV12-3 or TRBV12-4 and TRBJ2-3; 7 nucleotides align to TRBD2. J gave up 5 bases and V 6 bases, and 11 bases lay outside the gene matches. The CDR3 totals 15 residues. The CDR3 reads CASSAYSGIGDTQYF. CDR3 in DNA: TGTGCCAGCAGCGCTTACAGCGGGATAGGAGATACGCAGTATTTT.

V gene TRBV9 combines with J gene TRBJ2-1, with D unclear. Germline values: CDR1 SGDLS, CDR2 YYNGEE. The CDR3 extends over 13 amino acids. The V end was cut by 0 bases, the J end by 7 bases, with 8 bases between. This CDR3 is CASSVGWRNEQFF. The CDR3 DNA reads TGTGCCAGCAGCGTAGGCTGGAGAAATGAGCAGTTCTTC.

This rearrangement joins TRBV5-1 to TRBJ2-1; TRBD1 matches at 9 bases. CDR3 length: 14 residues. Germline V gives CDR1 SGHRS, CDR2 YFSETQ. V dropped 4 bases and J dropped 7; count of bases not matched to a gene: 6. The CDR3 bases are TGCGCCAGCAGCCCGGGACAGGGAGCAAATGAGCAGTTCTTC. The encoded protein is CASSPGQGANEQFF.

This clonotype occurred a few times. This chain links TRBV5-1 with TRBJ1-1; D perhaps matches TRBD1 (5 bases). CDR1 is SGHRS and CDR2 is YFSETQ in the germline V gene. The length of the CDR3 is 15 residues. The V gene lost 1 base and the J gene lost 5 bases, with 15 bases spanning the gap. This CDR3 is CASSLSGRAETEAFF. DNA for the CDR3: TGCGCCAGCAGCTTGTCGGGCAGGGCGGAAACTGAAGCTTTCTTT.

This clonotype has only a few counts. DNA for the CDR3: TGTGCCAGCAGTTACGCCTTTAACAATGAGCAGTTCTTC. Translated: CASSYAFNNEQFF. V usage is TRBV6-5 and J usage is TRBJ2-1, with D unresolved. Germline CDR1 is MNHEY and CDR2 is SVGAGI. The CDR3 extends over 13 amino acids. V gave up 2 bases and J gave up 5 bases, with 7 bases separating them.

The genes are TRBV12-3 or TRBV12-4 and TRBJ2-4; 10 bases align to TRBD2. This CDR3 region has 15 residues. V shed 6 bases, J shed 5 bases, and the junction held 7 bases outside the gene matches. CDR3 sequence (DNA): TGTGCCAGCAGAGCTAGCGGGAGAGGGGAAAACATTCAGTACTTC. Its protein product is CASRASGRGENIQYF.

The V call is TRBV27, the J call TRBJ2-7; 11 nucleotides line up with TRBD2. With 5 bases clipped from V and 3 bases from J, the junction kept 6 bases outside the gene matches. The CDR3 extends over 15 amino acids. CDR1 MNHEY and CDR2 SMNVEV come from the germline V gene (reference sequence). CDR3 bases: TGTGCCAGCAGTGTAGGGACTAGCGGAATCTACGAGCAGTACTTC. It specifies CASSVGTSGIYEQYF.

This clonotype was picked up a small number of times. The chain carries TRBV20-1 and TRBJ2-5, with 9 bases lining up with TRBD1. CDR3 length: 13 residues. Trimming at V came to 7 bases and at J to 7 bases, leaving 10 bases not matched to a gene. Germline CDR1 and CDR2: DFQATT and SNEGSKA (reference sequence). This chain's CDR3 is CSVGQGTFATQYF. CDR3 in DNA: TGCAGTGTTGGACAGGGGACGTTTGCGACCCAGTACTTC.